This TCR beta chain was observed in a study of shared clonotypes between healthy human individuals. Study context: Donors had three CD4 naive, three CD4 memory, two CD8 naive and one CD8 memory plate apiece. Study observations and caveats: Larger estimated richness was generally seen in naive subsets than in memory subsets. Some naive CD4 clonotypes, around 5%, turned up in common across several donors. The represented genetic and exposure-history diversity was limited by the small number of donors.

This CDR3 comprises 15 residues. Trimming removed 10 bases from V and 3 bases from J, with 19 bases in between. Germline V gene data show CDR1 as MNHGY and CDR2 as SAAAGT. The assay was immunoSEQ multiplex PCR, and TCRdb's table has in-frame clones only and misses some. The sample lists some 2 million clones, approximately 94% seen once, with 1.2% in the top ten. Points on this clone: Its antigen is not known.

It was CD45RO-negative cells, positively selected for CCR7, that made up naive CD8 cells, with terminally differentiated effector memory CD45RA+ cells excluded. This clonotype was sampled from a man between 18 and 29 years old in good health. The chain employs TRBV6-8 and TRBJ2-1, with D possibly being TRBD1 or TRBD2 (5 bases each). Sequencing was done on a sample of naive CD8+ T cells sorted from blood. This CDR3 reads CATGTVPKDYNEQFF. The CDR3 region has the DNA TGTGCCACAGGGACCGTCCCCAAAGACTACAATGAGCAGTTCTTC.